The 14 T cell receptor beta chains listed next were all sequenced from one sample in a study of cytomegalovirus exposure and HLA in healthy donors. The PCR had 60 Vbeta and 13 Jbeta primers. Sequencing used immunoSEQ multiplex PCR; TCRdb keeps in-frame clones, though not all of them. The top ten hold around 1.2% of the sample, which has some 130,000 clones, about 78% seen once. The sequenced sample was PBMCs. The receptors were gathered from a man aged 45-60 years in good health and CMV-seronegative.

CDR3 sequence reads: CASSQETGGFRSANGYTF. DNA of the CDR3: TGTGCCAGCAGCCAAGAGACAGGGGGCTTTCGATCCGCGAATGGCTACACCTTC. The rearrangement links TRBV7-9 to TRBJ1-2, with 10 bases identical to TRBD1. J gave up 6 bases and V 5 bases, and 18 bases lay outside the gene matches. Germline loops: CDR1 SEHNR, CDR2 FQNEAQ (reference sequence). The CDR3 has 18 amino acids.

V usage is TRBV28 and J usage is TRBJ1-5; 9 bases are shared with TRBD1. CDR1 is MDHEN and CDR2 is SYDVKM in the germline V gene. This CDR3 has 16 amino acids. The junction had 11 bases not matched to a gene; V was cut back by 8 bases and J by 3 bases. The DNA for the CDR3 is TGTGCCAGCTCAACCGGGACAGGGACCGTCAATCAGCCCCAGCATTTT. Amino acids: CASSTGTGTVNQPQHF.

This clone has just one count. The CDR3 DNA reads TGCGCCAGCAGCATTTCTACAGGGGGATCAGGAAACACCATATATTTT. Residues: CASSISTGGSGNTIYF. V usage is TRBV5-1 and J usage is TRBJ1-3; TRBD1 agrees at 8 bases. This CDR3 comprises 16 residues. V shed 4 bases, J shed 4 bases, and the junction held 10 bases outside the gene matches. Germline-derived CDR1 and CDR2 are SGHRS and YFSETQ.

The chain joins TRBV6-6 to TRBJ1-2; D perhaps matches TRBD1 (6 bases). From germline, CDR1 is MNHNY and CDR2 SVGAGI (reference sequence). CDR3 length: 13 residues. V lost 4 bases to trimming and J lost 8 bases, with 14 bases between them. The CDR3 nucleotides are TGTGCCAGCAGTTCCCTCGGGACACAAGGCTACACCTTC. This sequence encodes CASSSLGTQGYTF.

The CDR3 DNA is TGTGCCAGCAGTGAACAGGGCTCGTGGGAGCAGTACTTC. It encodes CASSEQGSWEQYF. This rearrangement joins TRBV2 to TRBJ2-7; tentative D call: TRBD1 (5 bases). This CDR3 region has 13 residues. Trimming cost V 2 bases and J 7 bases, with 12 bases left between them. Germline CDR1 reads SNHLY; CDR2 reads FYNNEI.

The J gene is TRBJ1-4, the V gene TRBV9; 9 nucleotides align to TRBD1. Germline lookup yields CDR1 SGDLS and CDR2 YYNGEE. Germline trimming cut 4 bases from V and 8 bases from J; bases unmatched to any gene: 6. The CDR3 consists of 14 residues. The CDR3 DNA reads as TGTGCCAGCAGCCCCACTACAGGGGGCGAAAAACTGTTTTTT. This sequence encodes CASSPTTGGEKLFF.

The chain carries TRBV28 and TRBJ1-2, with 9 positions matching TRBD1. Trimming at V came to 3 bases and at J to 6 bases, leaving 2 bases not matched to a gene. The CDR3 is 13 amino acids. The germline CDR1 and CDR2 sequences are MDHEN and SYDVKM. CDR3 coding DNA: TGTGCCAGCAGTTTTGGGACAGGGAATGGCTACACCTTC. Protein sequence: CASSFGTGNGYTF.

CDR3 DNA: TGTGCCAGTAACAGCGGGACCAAAAACATTCAGTACTTC. Protein: CASNSGTKNIQYF. The chain joins TRBV19 to TRBJ2-4; 7 bases match TRBD2. The germline V gene has CDR1 LNHDA and CDR2 SQIVND (reference sequence). The V gene end was trimmed by 7 bases and the J gene end by 2 bases; junction bases not matched to a gene: 2. The CDR3 contains 13 residues.

The chain couples TRBV5-1 to TRBJ2-6; perhaps TRBD2 as D (5 bases). Germline-derived CDR1 and CDR2 are SGHRS and YFSETQ. The V and J ends lost 1 base and 0 bases respectively, with 11 bases between them. The CDR3 totals 17 residues. The CDR3 here is CASSLRTGSSGANVLTF. The CDR3 DNA reads as TGCGCCAGCAGCTTGCGAACGGGATCCTCTGGGGCCAACGTCCTGACTTTC.

The gene calls are TRBV7-9 and TRBJ2-5, with D maybe TRBD2 (6 bases). Trimming left V 1 base short and J 3 bases short, with 9 bases between. The CDR3 contains 14 residues. From germline, CDR1 is SEHNR and CDR2 FQNEAQ (reference sequence). CDR3 DNA: TGTGCCAGCAGCTTAGTGGCGGGAAAAGAGACCCAGTACTTC. This sequence encodes CASSLVAGKETQYF.

The chain employs TRBV2 and TRBJ2-7; 8 positions match TRBD1. This CDR3 is 11 amino acids long. CDR1 is SNHLY, CDR2 FYNNEI, per germline. After removal of 6 bases from V and 12 bases from J, the junction contained 7 bases not matched to a gene. CDR3 amino acids: CASRIRDRWYF. In nucleotides, the CDR3 is TGTGCCAGCAGGATCCGGGACAGGTGGTACTTC.

The rearrangement joins TRBV7-9 to TRBJ1-1, with D perhaps matching TRBD1 (5 bases). This CDR3 is built from 16 residues. CDR1 SEHNR and CDR2 FQNEAQ come from the germline V gene (reference sequence). V lost 4 bases to trimming and J lost 1 base, with 16 bases between them. The DNA for the CDR3 is TGTGCCAGCAGCTCCACCTCCGGCAGGGCGAACACTGAAGCTTTCTTT. This translates into CASSSTSGRANTEAFF.

The chain uses TRBV10-2 and TRBJ2-3; 9 bases are a match to TRBD2. The J segment lost 0 bases and the V segment lost 6 bases, leaving 4 bases of the junction unmatched. Per the germline V gene, CDR1 is WSHSY and CDR2 is SAAADI. The CDR3 is 15 residues long. The CDR3 coding sequence is TGCGCCAGCAGGGCGCTAGCGGGGAGCACAGATACGCAGTATTTT. This sequence encodes CASRALAGSTDTQYF.

The CDR3 nucleotides are TGTGCCAGCTCCTCGACAGGCGACCACTCTGGGGCCAACGTCCTGACTTTC. This translates into CASSSTGDHSGANVLTF. This chain links TRBV27 with TRBJ2-6; D may be TRBD1 (6 bases). CDR3 size: 17 residues. Germline CDR1 is MNHEY and CDR2 is SMNVEV (reference sequence). V was cut by 8 bases and J by 0 bases, with 17 bases left in between. Complete variable domain (other parts from reference TRBV27 and TRBJ2-6): EAQVTQNPRYLITVTGKKLTVTCSQNMNHEYMSWYRQDPGLGLRQIYYSMNVEVTDKGDVPEGYKVSRKEKRNFPLILESPSPNQTSLYFCASSSTGDHSGANVLTFGAGSRLTVL.